This entry describes one T cell receptor (beta chain). Its matching antigen is unknown. This sample is part of a study of shared clonotypes between healthy human individuals. Genomic DNA of each subset was evenly split across several immunoSEQ plates. Unsorted PBMC DNA sequencing spanned ten immunoSEQ deep assay plates. TCRdb's copy holds only in-frame clones and misses some; the assay was immunoSEQ multiplex PCR. The sample contains 450,000 to 500,000 clones, about 78% of which appear only once. Overall study results and limits: Among donors, sharing of clonotypes was expected to be affected by sequencing depth.

The donor population consisted of healthy HIV-negative adults with no recent acute infections or vaccinations. The CDR3 extends over 16 amino acids. This TCR was recovered from a middle-aged woman in good health. Some clones in this sample may be carry-over from other donors' samples. Material for sequencing was PBMCs. This sequence joins TRBV21-1 and TRBJ2-1. TRBV21-1 is recorded as a pseudogene. The CDR3 DNA follows: TGTGCCAGCAGCAAAGTAGTCCAGAGCTCCTACAATGAGCAGTTCTTC. Residues: CASSKVVQSSYNEQFF.